This entry lists 7 T cell receptor beta chains sequenced from one sample in a study of neurological immune-mediated disorders. TCRdb called the 5' RACE reads again in MiXCR, with one record for every CDR3 protein. This table holds over 60,000 distinct CDR3 sequences, just over 5% found once. The specimen was PBMCs. These receptors were obtained from a woman in her twenties or thirties with multiple sclerosis.

The chain is built from TRBV11-2 and TRBJ1-5, with D uncertain. V was pared by 1 base and J by 3 bases, with 4 bases between. This CDR3 contains 13 residues. Per germline, CDR1 SGHAT and CDR2 FQNNGV. CDR3 amino acids: CASSLVNNQPQHF. In nucleotides, the CDR3 is TGTGCCAGCAGCTTAGTGAACAATCAGCCCCAGCATTTT.

This clonotype has ten or more counts. This chain joins TRBV29-1 and TRBJ2-1; D possibly matches TRBD1 or TRBD2 (5 bases each). V was pared by 0 bases and J by 5 bases, with 17 bases between. The germline CDR1 and CDR2 sequences are SQVTM and ANQGSEA. The CDR3 spans 16 residues. The chain's CDR3 is CSVEDRQFGLHNEQFF. The CDR3 DNA sequence: TGCAGCGTTGAAGATCGACAGTTCGGACTCCACAATGAGCAGTTCTTC.

This clonotype was picked up many times. V is TRBV7-7 and J is TRBJ2-3; 13 bases line up with TRBD2. J was trimmed by 11 bases and V by 5 bases; bases with no gene match: 10. This CDR3 contains 15 residues. Germline loops: CDR1 SSHAT, CDR2 FNYEAQ (reference sequence). CDR3 sequence reads: CASSAGLAGAGEQYF. CDR3 nucleotides: TGTGCCAGCAGCGCTGGACTAGCGGGAGCCGGAGAGCAGTATTTT.

This clonotype was seen more than once but under ten times. The genes are TRBV20-1 and TRBJ2-1, with 8 bases lining up with TRBD2. After removal of 6 bases from V and 3 bases from J, the junction contained 10 bases not matched to a gene. The germline CDR1 and CDR2 sequences are DFQATT and SNEGSKA (reference sequence). The CDR3 runs 15 residues. CDR3 region: CSATSGTRGYNEQFF. DNA for the CDR3: TGCAGTGCCACTTCCGGGACTAGAGGCTACAATGAGCAGTTCTTC.

The sample holds many counts of this clonotype. The J gene is TRBJ2-7, the V gene TRBV27; 8 nucleotides line up with TRBD1. The CDR3 covers 14 residues. V was clipped by 4 bases and J by 6 bases; unmatched bases: 8. Germline V CDR1 and CDR2: MNHEY, SMNVEV (reference sequence). CDR3: CASSSGQGGGEQYV. As DNA, the CDR3 is TGTGCCAGCAGTTCCGGACAGGGTGGTGGCGAGCAGTACGTC.

This clonotype appeared a few times. The genes are TRBV20-1 and TRBJ2-7, with TRBD1 identical over 8 bases. The V gene's germline CDR1 is DFQATT and CDR2 SNEGSKA (reference sequence). The ends lost 5 bases at V and 2 bases at J; junction bases unmatched: 5. CDR3 size: 13 residues. DNA of the CDR3: TGCAGTGCTTCGGACAGGGACCCCTACGAGCAGTACTTC. It yields the protein CSASDRDPYEQYF.

This clonotype was observed at least ten times. The chain has TRBV20-1 and TRBJ2-7; D might be TRBD2 (6 bases). The CDR3 length is 15 residues. CDR1 is DFQATT and CDR2 is SNEGSKA in the germline V gene (reference sequence). Trimming pared 0 bases from V and 6 bases from J, leaving 18 bases between. CDR3 coding DNA: TGCAGTGCTAGAGATCCCCTCCGGGAGATTGGCGAGCAGTACTTC. Translating it yields CSARDPLREIGEQYF.